The clone carrying this T cell receptor (beta chain) was recorded only once. In the original analysis: Amplifying reference gene primers gave estimates of nucleated cell counts. Clones were read by immunoSEQ multiplex PCR, and TCRdb kept only the in-frame ones, dropping some. The D gene and trimming were derived from the DNA, and the V and J assignments and clone size from that table. The sample has 90,000 or so clones, over 80% seen once. The V gene's germline CDR1 is SGHAT and CDR2 FQDESV (reference sequence). Trimming cost V 5 bases and J 10 bases; bases outside gene matches: 12. CDR3 length: 16 amino acids. This entry belongs to a study of blood T cell repertoires in COVID-19. For the study at large: PBMCs, B-cell-depleted T cells, or T cells provided the cDNA or gDNA that made up the material.

This chain connects TRBV11-1 to TRBJ1-6; 9 bases map to TRBD1. The source is an elderly man with acute or convalescent COVID-19. Input material: peripheral blood. For the CDR3, the DNA is TGTGCCAGCAGCGCACACACAGGGGGCGGTGGATCACCCCTCCACTTT. Translation: CASSAHTGGGGSPLHF.